These 14 T cell receptor beta chains originate from one sample sequenced in a study of beta chain features in type 1 diabetes. The investigators reverse transcribed all of the isolated RNA, so they sequenced expressed TCRB transcripts. Clones were read by immunoSEQ multiplex PCR, and TCRdb kept only the in-frame ones, dropping some. The sample carries 35,000 to 50,000 clones, approximately 48% recorded once. Specimen: stem cell memory CD4+ T cells from blood. These receptors originate from a woman aged 25 to 39 in good health.

V usage is TRBV5-1 and J usage is TRBJ1-1; maybe TRBD1 (6 bases). Looked up from germline, CDR1 is SGHRS and CDR2 is YFSETQ. Trimming took off 0 bases at V and 2 bases at J, with 11 bases between the two ends. The CDR3 is 15 residues long. Written as DNA, the CDR3 is TGCGCCAGCAGCTTGGGTCAGGGGATAAACACTGAAGCTTTCTTT. As protein: CASSLGQGINTEAFF. Combining the CDR3 with reference TRBV5-1 and TRBJ1-1 gives the whole variable domain KAGVTQTPRYLIKTRGQQVTLSCSPISGHRSVSWYQQTPGQGLQFLFEYFSETQRNKGNFPGRFSGRQFSNSRSEMNVSTLELGDSALYLCASSLGQGINTEAFFGQGTRLTVV.

The V call is TRBV7-9, the J call TRBJ2-5; 15 bases map to TRBD2. J gave up 1 base and V 5 bases, and 5 bases lay outside the gene matches. The CDR3 is 17 residues long. Germline V lookup: CDR1 SEHNR, CDR2 FQNEAQ (reference sequence). The chain's CDR3 is CASSTGLAGGVQETQYF. The DNA for the CDR3 is TGTGCCAGCAGCACCGGACTAGCGGGAGGGGTCCAAGAGACCCAGTACTTC.

The rearrangement uses TRBV15 and TRBJ2-5; 7 nucleotides match TRBD2. Germline loops: CDR1 LNHNV, CDR2 YYDKDF (reference sequence). The V segment lost 8 bases and the J segment 0 bases; nucleotides outside the gene matches: 6. The CDR3 sequence is 14 residues long. The CDR3 is CATRRAGDQETQYF. CDR3 in DNA: TGTGCCACCCGCCGCGCGGGGGACCAAGAGACCCAGTACTTC.

V gene TRBV28 combines with J gene TRBJ2-1; 13 bases align to TRBD2. The CDR3 totals 15 residues. The ends lost 6 bases at V and 5 bases at J; junction bases unmatched: 4. Germline V gives CDR1 MDHEN, CDR2 SYDVKM. CDR3 sequence: CASRPGTSGNNEQFF. For the CDR3, the DNA is TGTGCCAGCAGGCCTGGGACTAGCGGGAACAATGAGCAGTTCTTC.

The V call is TRBV19, the J call TRBJ2-2, with a weak D call TRBD1 (6 bases). V lost 5 bases to trimming and J lost 9 bases, with 13 bases between them. Germline V gives CDR1 LNHDA, CDR2 SQIVND (reference sequence). The CDR3 has 13 amino acids. Here the CDR3 DNA reads TGTGCCAGTAGTGGAGTACAGGGCCGGGAGCTGTTTTTT. Amino acid sequence: CASSGVQGRELFF. The full variable domain, rest sourced from reference TRBV19 and TRBJ2-2, is DGGITQSPKYLFRKEGQNVTLSCEQNLNHDAMYWYRQDPGQGLRLIYYSQIVNDFQKGDIAEGYSVSREKKESFPLTVTSAQKNPTAFYLCASSGVQGRELFFGEGSRLTVL.

V gene TRBV11-2 combines with J gene TRBJ2-1; 8 bases align to TRBD1. Looked up from germline, CDR1 is SGHAT and CDR2 is FQNNGV. Trimming removed 5 bases from V and 3 bases from J; junction bases left unmatched: 12. The length of the CDR3 is 17 residues. The DNA of the CDR3 is TGTGCCAGCAGCACTTCGACAGGGGATTTATACTACAATGAGCAGTTCTTC. Amino acids: CASSTSTGDLYYNEQFF. Variable domain in full (rest from reference TRBV11-2 and TRBJ2-1): EAGVAQSPRYKIIEKRQSVAFWCNPISGHATLYWYQQILGQGPKLLIQFQNNGVVDDSQLPKDRFSAERLKGVDSTLKIQPAKLEDSAVYLCASSTSTGDLYYNEQFFGPGTRLTVL.

V and J are TRBV5-1 and TRBJ1-1, with 7 bases identical to TRBD1. The germline V gene has CDR1 SGHRS and CDR2 YFSETQ. V dropped 1 base and J dropped 0; count of bases not matched to a gene: 6. This CDR3 has 16 amino acids. In DNA form, the CDR3 reads TGCGCCAGCAGCTTGCGTCAGGGGGGCATGAACACTGAAGCTTTCTTT. The encoded protein is CASSLRQGGMNTEAFF.

The sample holds one count of this clone. This rearrangement joins TRBV18 to TRBJ2-5; maybe TRBD2 (7 bases). Trimming left V 1 base short and J 5 bases short, with 14 bases between. The CDR3 runs to 15 residues. Germline V gene lookup returns CDR1 KGHSH and CDR2 LQKENI. The DNA of the CDR3 is TGTGCCAGCTCACCACGGGCCGGGGGGCAGGAGACCCAGTACTTC. Translating gives CASSPRAGGQETQYF.

This clone was seen a few times. This chain connects TRBV30 to TRBJ2-5, with D possibly being TRBD2 (6 bases). CDR1 and CDR2 (germline): GTSNPN, SVGIG (reference sequence). The CDR3 length is 11 residues. V gave up 8 bases and J gave up 5 bases, with 12 bases separating them. The CDR3 loop is CAQAGHETQYF. The DNA for the CDR3 is TGTGCCCAGGCGGGGCACGAGACCCAGTACTTC.

This chain uses TRBV5-1 with TRBJ2-5; D possibly corresponds to TRBD1 (6 bases). V was trimmed by 2 bases and J by 0 bases, leaving 8 bases between them. Germline V lookup: CDR1 SGHRS, CDR2 YFSETQ. The CDR3 consists of 14 residues. CDR3 loop: CASSLGGYQETQYF. The CDR3, as DNA: TGCGCCAGCAGCTTAGGGGGATACCAAGAGACCCAGTACTTC.

The V gene is TRBV11-2, the J gene TRBJ2-1; 8 bases fit TRBD2. CDR1 and CDR2 from the germline V gene are SGHAT and FQNNGV. The CDR3 spans 16 residues. V shed 1 base and J 5 bases; nucleotides not matched to a gene: 7. DNA for the CDR3: TGTGCCAGCAGCTTAGTTGTGATAGCGGGAAACAATGAGCAGTTCTTC. This gives the protein CASSLVVIAGNNEQFF.

The V call is TRBV7-6, the J call TRBJ2-5; tentative D call: TRBD2 (5 bases). There are 15 residues in the CDR3. CDR1 SGHVS and CDR2 FNYEAQ come from the germline V gene. Trimming removed 1 base at V and 5 bases at J, with 14 bases between. The CDR3 region has the DNA TGTGCCAGCAGCTTAGTAGGCACCGGCGGGGAGACCCAGTACTTC. This encodes CASSLVGTGGETQYF.

This sequence joins TRBV7-2 and TRBJ2-1; weak D call: TRBD2 (5 bases). There are 13 residues in the CDR3. The V and J ends lost 5 bases and 10 bases respectively, with 15 bases between them. Germline V gene lookup returns CDR1 SGHTA and CDR2 FQGNSA. CDR3 nucleotides: TGTGCCAGCAGCCGACCGGGAAGTCGGGAGCAGTTCTTC. Protein: CASSRPGSREQFF.

The J gene is TRBJ2-3, the V gene TRBV27; 8 bases align to TRBD1. Germline values: CDR1 MNHEY, CDR2 SMNVEV (reference sequence). The CDR3 has 16 amino acids. J lost 4 bases, V lost 5 bases, and 11 bases had no gene match. In DNA, the CDR3 is TGTGCCAGCAGTAGCCTCGGGACAGGACTTGCAGATACGCAGTATTTT. This gives the protein CASSSLGTGLADTQYF.